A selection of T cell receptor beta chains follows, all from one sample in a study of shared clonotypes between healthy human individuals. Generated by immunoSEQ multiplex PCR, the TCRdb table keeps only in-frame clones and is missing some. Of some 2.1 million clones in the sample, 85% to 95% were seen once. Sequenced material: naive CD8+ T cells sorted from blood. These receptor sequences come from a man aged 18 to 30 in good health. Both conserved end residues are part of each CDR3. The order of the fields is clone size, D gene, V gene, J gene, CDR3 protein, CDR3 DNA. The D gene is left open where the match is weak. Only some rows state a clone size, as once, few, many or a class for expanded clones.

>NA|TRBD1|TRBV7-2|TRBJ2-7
CASSNSWDSSYEQYF
TGTGCCAGCAGCAACTCATGGGACAGCTCCTACGAGCAGTACTTC
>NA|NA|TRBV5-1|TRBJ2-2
CASSRPLDGELFF
TGCGCCAGCAGCCGCCCCCTAGACGGGGAGCTGTTTTTT
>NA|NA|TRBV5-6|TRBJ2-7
CASSSLNEQYF
TGTGCCAGCAGCTCCCTAAACGAGCAGTACTTC
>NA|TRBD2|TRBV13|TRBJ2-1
CASSSGLAGAEQFF
TGTGCCAGCAGCTCGGGACTAGCGGGAGCCGAGCAGTTCTTC
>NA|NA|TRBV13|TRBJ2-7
CASSSQRTPYEQYF
TGTGCCAGCAGCTCCCAGCGGACTCCCTACGAGCAGTACTTC
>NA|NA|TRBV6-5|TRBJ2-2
CASSYPGSGELFF
TGTGCCAGCAGTTACCCAGGGAGCGGGGAGCTGTTTTTT
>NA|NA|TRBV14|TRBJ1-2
CASSPLGTPGYTF
TGTGCCAGCAGCCCTCTGGGTACCCCTGGCTACACCTTC
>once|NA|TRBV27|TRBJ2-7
CASSPSATGYEQYF
TGTGCCAGCAGTCCTAGCGCCACGGGCTACGAGCAGTACTTC
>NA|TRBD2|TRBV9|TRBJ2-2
CASSVEGLAHGPGELFF
TGTGCCAGCAGCGTAGAGGGACTAGCGCACGGCCCCGGGGAGCTGTTTTTT
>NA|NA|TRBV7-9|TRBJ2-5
CASSPILGMSGLKYF
TGTGCCAGCAGCCCAATCCTGGGGATGTCCGGCCTGAAGTACTTC
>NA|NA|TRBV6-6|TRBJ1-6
CASSYSVGQLNSPLHF
TGTGCCAGCAGTTACTCGGTGGGCCAGCTTAATTCACCCCTCCACTTT
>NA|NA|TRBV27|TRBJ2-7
CASSFNSPWAGEQYF
TGTGCCAGCAGTTTTAACTCGCCCTGGGCGGGAGAGCAGTACTTC
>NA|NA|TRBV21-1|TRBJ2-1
CASSNTGGEYNEQFF
TGTGCCAGCAGCAATACCGGCGGGGAATACAATGAGCAGTTCTTC
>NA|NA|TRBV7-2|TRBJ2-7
CASSLETTYEQYF
TGTGCCAGCAGCTTAGAAACAACGTACGAGCAGTACTTC
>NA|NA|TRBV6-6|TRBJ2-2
CASSYSTENTGELFF
TGTGCCAGCAGTTACTCGACAGAGAACACCGGGGAGCTGTTTTTT
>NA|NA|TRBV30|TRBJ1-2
CAWSLGGGYTF
TGTGCCTGGAGCCTGGGGGGCGGCTACACCTTC
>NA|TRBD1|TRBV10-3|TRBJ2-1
CAISESDREAYNEQFF
TGTGCCATCAGTGAGTCGGACAGGGAGGCATACAATGAGCAGTTCTTC
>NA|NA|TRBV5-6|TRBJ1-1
CAGSLYRHNTEAFF
TGTGCCGGCAGCTTGTACCGCCACAACACTGAAGCTTTCTTT
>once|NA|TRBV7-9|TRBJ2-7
CASSPDPYLLEQYF
TGTGCCAGCAGCCCGGACCCTTACCTCCTCGAGCAGTACTTC
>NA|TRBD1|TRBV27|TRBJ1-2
CASSLSQGAGDGYTF
TGTGCCAGCAGTTTATCGCAGGGGGCGGGTGATGGCTACACCTTC
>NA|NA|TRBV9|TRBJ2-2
CASSADGDTGELFF
TGTGCCAGCAGCGCGGACGGAGACACCGGGGAGCTGTTTTTT
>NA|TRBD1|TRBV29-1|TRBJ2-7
CSAVGDRGGYEQYF
TGCAGCGCCGTGGGGGACAGGGGTGGGTACGAGCAGTACTTC
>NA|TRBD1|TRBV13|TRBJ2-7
CASSLGRRQGYEQYF
TGTGCCAGCAGCTTAGGCCGAAGACAGGGCTACGAGCAGTACTTC
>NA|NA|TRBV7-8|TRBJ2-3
CASSLAFIGGRWLDTQYF
TGTGCCAGCAGCTTAGCTTTTATCGGGGGCCGGTGGTTGGATACGCAGTATTTT
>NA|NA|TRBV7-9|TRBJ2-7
CASSLELQAEQYF
TGTGCCAGCAGCTTAGAATTGCAGGCCGAGCAGTACTTC
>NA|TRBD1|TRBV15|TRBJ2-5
CAIRQGLQETQYF
TGTGCCATACGACAGGGCCTCCAAGAGACCCAGTACTTC
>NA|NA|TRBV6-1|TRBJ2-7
CASSSGLTYEQYF
TGTGCCAGCAGTTCCGGGCTAACCTACGAGCAGTACTTC
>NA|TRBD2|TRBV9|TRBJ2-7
CASSVLAEGYEQYF
TGTGCCAGCAGCGTCCTAGCGGAGGGCTACGAGCAGTACTTC
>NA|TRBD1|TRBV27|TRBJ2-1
CASNPGQGINEQFF
TGTGCCAGCAATCCGGGACAGGGCATCAATGAGCAGTTCTTC
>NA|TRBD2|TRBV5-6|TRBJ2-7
CASSLGLAVYEQYF
TGTGCCAGCAGCCTCGGACTAGCAGTTTACGAGCAGTACTTC
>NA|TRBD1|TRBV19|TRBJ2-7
CASSVTGGGSEQYF
TGTGCCAGTAGTGTCACAGGGGGAGGAAGCGAGCAGTACTTC
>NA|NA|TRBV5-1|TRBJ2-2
CASSLRGPASGTGELFF
TGCGCCAGCAGCTTGCGGGGACCCGCCAGTGGCACCGGGGAGCTGTTTTTT
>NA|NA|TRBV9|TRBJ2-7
CASSGRQSYEQYF
TGTGCCAGCAGCGGCAGACAGTCCTACGAGCAGTACTTC
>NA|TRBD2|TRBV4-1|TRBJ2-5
CASSPGTSQMGETQYF
TGCGCCAGCAGCCCAGGGACTAGCCAAATGGGGGAGACCCAGTACTTC
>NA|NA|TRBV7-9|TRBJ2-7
CASSPGVSYEQYF
TGTGCCAGCAGCCCCGGTGTGAGCTACGAGCAGTACTTC
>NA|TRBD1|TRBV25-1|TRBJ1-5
CASSGDRGRLGNQPQHF
TGTGCCAGCAGTGGGGACAGGGGGCGTTTAGGCAATCAGCCCCAGCATTTT
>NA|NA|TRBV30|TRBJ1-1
CAWRDNMNTEAFF
TGTGCCTGGAGAGACAACATGAACACTGAAGCTTTCTTT
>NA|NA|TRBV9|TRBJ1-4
CASSVEAGATNEKLFF
TGTGCCAGCAGCGTAGAGGCAGGGGCAACTAATGAAAAACTGTTTTTT
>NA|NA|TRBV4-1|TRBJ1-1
CASSLIRGLDSNTEAFF
TGCGCCAGCAGCCTTATTAGGGGTTTGGATTCGAACACTGAAGCTTTCTTT
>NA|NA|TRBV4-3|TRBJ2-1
CASSQDRDSRHNEQFF
TGCGCCAGCAGCCAAGATCGCGATAGTAGACACAATGAGCAGTTCTTC
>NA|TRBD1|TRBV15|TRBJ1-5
CATSHGTGVQPQHF
TGTGCCACCAGCCACGGGACAGGGGTTCAGCCCCAGCATTTT
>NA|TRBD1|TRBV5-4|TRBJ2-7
CASSLTGAPIHEQYF
TGTGCCAGCAGCTTGACAGGGGCCCCCATCCACGAGCAGTACTTC
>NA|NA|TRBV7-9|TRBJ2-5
CASSLSQGILETQYF
TGTGCCAGCAGCTTAAGCCAGGGCATTTTGGAGACCCAGTACTTC
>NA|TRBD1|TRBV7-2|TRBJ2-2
CASSLERDREETAGELFF
TGTGCCAGCAGCTTAGAAAGGGACAGGGAGGAGACCGCCGGGGAGCTGTTTTTT